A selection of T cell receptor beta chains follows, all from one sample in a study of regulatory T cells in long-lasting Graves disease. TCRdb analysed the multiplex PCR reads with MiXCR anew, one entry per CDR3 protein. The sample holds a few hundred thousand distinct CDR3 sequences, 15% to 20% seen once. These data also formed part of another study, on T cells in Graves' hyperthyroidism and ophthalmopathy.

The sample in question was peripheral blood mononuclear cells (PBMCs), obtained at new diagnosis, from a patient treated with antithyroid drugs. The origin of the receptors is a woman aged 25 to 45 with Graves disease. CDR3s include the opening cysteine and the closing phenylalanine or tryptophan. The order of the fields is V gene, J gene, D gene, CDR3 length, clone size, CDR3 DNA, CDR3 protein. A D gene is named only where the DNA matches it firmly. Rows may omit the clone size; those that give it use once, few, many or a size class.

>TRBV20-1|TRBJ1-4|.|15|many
TGCAGTGCTATTGGGCCAGGAGGCCTTAATGAAAAACTGTTTTTT
CSAIGPGGLNEKLFF
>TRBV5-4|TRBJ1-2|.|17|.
TGTGCCAGCAGCCGGAATACTTTAGGGGGTGCAAACTATGGCTACACCTTC
CASSRNTLGGANYGYTF
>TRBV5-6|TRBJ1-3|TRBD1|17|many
TGTGCCAGCAGCCGTAGACAGGGGGCTGTATCTGGAAACACCATATATTTT
CASSRRQGAVSGNTIYF
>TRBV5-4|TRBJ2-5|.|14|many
TGTGCCAGCAGCTTGGTCGGGGGTGGGGAGACCCAGTACTTC
CASSLVGGGETQYF
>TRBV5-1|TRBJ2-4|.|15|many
TGCGCCAGCAGCTTGACAGGGTTGGTGAGGAACATTCAGTACTTC
CASSLTGLVRNIQYF
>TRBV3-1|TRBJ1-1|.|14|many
TGTGCCAGCAGCCAAATGGGCCCTGGCGCTGAAGCTTTCTTT
CASSQMGPGAEAFF
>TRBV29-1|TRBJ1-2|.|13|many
TGCAGCGTTGCAGGGCGGGCCAGCTATGGCTACACCTTC
CSVAGRASYGYTF
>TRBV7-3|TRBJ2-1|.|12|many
TGTGCCAGCGGACGGCTGTACAATGAGCAGTTCTTC
CASGRLYNEQFF
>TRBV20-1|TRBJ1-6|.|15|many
TGCAGTGCTAGACCCCCGGGGTCCTATAATTCACCCCTCCACTTT
CSARPPGSYNSPLHF
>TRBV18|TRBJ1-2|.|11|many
TGTGCCAGCTCACGAGGACACCTCTACACCTTC
CASSRGHLYTF
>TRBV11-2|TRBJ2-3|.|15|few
TGTGCCAGCGGCCCAGGGGCAGGGGGCACAGATACGCAGTATTTT
CASGPGAGGTDTQYF
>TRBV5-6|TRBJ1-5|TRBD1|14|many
TGTGCCAGCAGTACGGGACAGGTCAATCAGCCCCAGCATTTT
CASSTGQVNQPQHF
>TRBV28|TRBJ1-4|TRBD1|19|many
TGTGCCAGCAAGACCCTCCGAGCCAGGGGGGCGGAAACTAATGAAAAACTGTTTTTT
CASKTLRARGAETNEKLFF
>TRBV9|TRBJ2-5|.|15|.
TGTGCCAGCAGCCGTCAAACAAGCGTCCAAGAGACCCAGTACTTC
CASSRQTSVQETQYF
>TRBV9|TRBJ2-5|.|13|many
TGTGCCAGCAGCGGCAGGGGTGGAGAGACCCAGTACTTC
CASSGRGGETQYF
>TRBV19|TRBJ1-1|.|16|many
TGTGCCAGTAGGGTCGTAGAGGGCAGGGCCGACACTGAAGCTTTCTTT
CASRVVEGRADTEAFF
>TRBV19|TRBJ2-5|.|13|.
TGTGCCAGTAGCCGGGCGTACCAAGAGACCCAGTACTTC
CASSRAYQETQYF
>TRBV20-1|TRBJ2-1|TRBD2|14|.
TGCAGTGCTAAAGGGACTAGCGGGAGCAATGAGCAGTTCTTC
CSAKGTSGSNEQFF
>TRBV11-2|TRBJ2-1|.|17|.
TGTGCCAGCAGCCCCGACTTTACGGACAGATTCTACAATGAGCAGTTCTTC
CASSPDFTDRFYNEQFF
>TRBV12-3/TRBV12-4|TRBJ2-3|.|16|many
TGTGCCAGCAGTTTTAAGGGGTCGAGTGCAGAAGATACGCAGTATTTT
CASSFKGSSAEDTQYF
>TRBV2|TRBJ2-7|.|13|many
TGTGCCAGCGAACAAAGGGAAACCTACGAGCAGTACTTC
CASEQRETYEQYF
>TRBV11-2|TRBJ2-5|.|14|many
TGTGCCAGCAGCTCCGGGACGGCCCAAGAGACCCAGTACTTC
CASSSGTAQETQYF
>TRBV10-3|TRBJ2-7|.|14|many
TGTGCCATCAGTGAGTCTCTGGACTCCTACGAGCAGTACTTC
CAISESLDSYEQYF
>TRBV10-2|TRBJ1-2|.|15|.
TGCGCCAGCAGTGATTGGGCTACCTGGTCTCATGGCTACACCTTC
CASSDWATWSHGYTF
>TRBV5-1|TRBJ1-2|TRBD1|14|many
TGCGCCAGCAGCCCAGATGGACAGGGGTATGGCTACACCTTC
CASSPDGQGYGYTF
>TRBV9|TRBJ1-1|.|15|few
TGTGCCAGCAGCGGTGGGGGCAGGCTGAACACTGAAGCTTTCTTT
CASSGGGRLNTEAFF
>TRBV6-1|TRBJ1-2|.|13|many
TGTGCCAGCAGTCCCCTTGGCCTCTGGGGCTACACCTTC
CASSPLGLWGYTF
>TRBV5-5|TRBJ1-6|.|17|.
TGTGCCAGCAGCCAAGGATCGACCTGGAGTAGGGATTCACCCCTCCACTTT
CASSQGSTWSRDSPLHF
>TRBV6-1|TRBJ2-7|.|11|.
TGTGCCGGCCGACAGGCCTACGAGCAGTACTTC
CAGRQAYEQYF
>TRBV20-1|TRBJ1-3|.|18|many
TGCAGTGCTAGAGCCGAGGGCACAGCTAAAGCTCTGTTCAACACCATATATTTT
CSARAEGTAKALFNTIYF
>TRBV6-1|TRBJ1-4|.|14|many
TGTGCCAGCAGTCCCTCTAGGCGGCGAGAAAAACTGTTTTTT
CASSPSRRREKLFF
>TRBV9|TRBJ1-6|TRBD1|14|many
TGTGCCAGCAGCGCCACACAGGGGAATTCACCCCTCCACTTT
CASSATQGNSPLHF
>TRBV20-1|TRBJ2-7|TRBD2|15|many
TGCAGTGCTAGCACGGGGCGGGGGGGCGGTTACGAGCAGTACTTC
CSASTGRGGGYEQYF
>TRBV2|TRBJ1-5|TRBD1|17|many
TGTGCCAGCAGTGGCATACGGGACAGGGGTGGCAATCAGCCCCAGCATTTT
CASSGIRDRGGNQPQHF
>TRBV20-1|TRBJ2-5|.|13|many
TGCAGTGCTGTGACAGAAGACCAAGAGACCCAGTACTTC
CSAVTEDQETQYF
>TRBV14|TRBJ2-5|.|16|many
TGTGCCAGCAGCCAAGGGGGGGTAAGCTTCCAAGAGACCCAGTACTTC
CASSQGGVSFQETQYF